A single sample gave rise to the 27 T cell receptor beta chains below, sequenced in a study of blood T cell repertoires in COVID-19. Here immunoSEQ multiplex PCR was the method, and the copy in TCRdb shows in-frame clones only, minus some. There are 75,000 to 95,000 clones in the sample; around nine tenths occur only once, and just under 3% lies in the top ten. The sequenced material came from peripheral blood. These receptors came from an elderly woman with acute or convalescent COVID-19.

The chain employs TRBV4-3 and TRBJ1-4, with D tentatively TRBD1 (5 bases). Germline CDR1 and CDR2: LGHNA and YSLEER. CDR3 length equals 14 residues. The V end was cut by 4 bases, the J end by 8 bases, with 14 bases between. The CDR3 DNA reads TGCGCCAGCAGCCTAAGCAGGGCGAGGGAAAAACTGTTTTTT. Amino acids: CASSLSRAREKLFF.

The V gene is TRBV12-3 or TRBV12-4, the J gene TRBJ2-2, with D possibly being TRBD1 (5 bases). The CDR3 spans 13 residues. Between the trimmed V and J ends, which lost 5 bases and 6 bases, there was a span of 10 bases. The CDR3 DNA reads TGTGCCAGCAGTCCCAGGGTTTCCGGGGAGCTGTTTTTT. Translated, it gives CASSPRVSGELFF.

This chain connects TRBV7-9 to TRBJ2-7; no clear D gene. This CDR3 spans 14 amino acids. CDR1 is SEHNR and CDR2 is FQNEAQ in the germline V gene (reference sequence). The V and J ends lost 0 bases and 3 bases respectively, with 9 bases between them. The CDR3 protein is CASSLAGVDYEQYF. CDR3 bases: TGTGCCAGCAGCTTAGCCGGAGTCGACTACGAGCAGTACTTC. The whole variable domain, filled in from reference TRBV7-9 and TRBJ2-7, reads DTGVSQNPRHKITKRGQNVTFRCDPISEHNRLYWYRQTLGQGPEFLTYFQNEAQLEKSRLLSDRFSAERPKGSFSTLEIQRTEQGDSAMYLCASSLAGVDYEQYFGPGTRLTVT.

This sequence joins TRBV4-1 and TRBJ1-4; D is undetermined. Trimming took 1 base from V and 7 from J, leaving 10 bases between them. This CDR3 has 14 residues. CDR1 is MGHRA and CDR2 is YSYEKL in the germline V gene. The CDR3 nucleotides are TGCGCCAGCAGCCAAGTTAGGAGGGCTGAAAAACTGTTTTTT. It yields the protein CASSQVRRAEKLFF.

The V call is TRBV28, the J call TRBJ1-2, with D possibly TRBD1 on 6 matching bases. This CDR3 has 13 amino acids. Per the germline V gene, CDR1 is MDHEN and CDR2 is SYDVKM. V was cut by 6 bases and J by 7 bases, with 15 bases left in between. The DNA for the CDR3 is TGTGCCAGCAGCCGCCTGGGGGCCATTGGCTACACCTTC. The encoded protein is CASSRLGAIGYTF.

This clone came up once. The V gene is TRBV7-2, the J gene TRBJ1-4; D remains unclear. V gave up 5 bases and J gave up 8 bases, with 12 bases separating them. CDR3 length: 13 residues. The germline gives CDR1 SGHTA, CDR2 FQGNSA. The CDR3 DNA reads as TGTGCCAGCAGCATCGTGGTACGGGAAAAACTGTTTTTT. Translation: CASSIVVREKLFF.

This chain connects TRBV6-5 to TRBJ2-2; TRBD1 agrees at 8 bases. V shed 6 bases, J shed 4 bases, and the junction held 7 bases outside the gene matches. The CDR3 consists of 15 residues. The germline V gene encodes CDR1 MNHEY and CDR2 SVGAGI. The CDR3 coding sequence is TGTGCCAGCAGCCTGACAGGGGCGGGCACCGGGGAGCTGTTTTTT. Translating gives CASSLTGAGTGELFF.

The chain is built from TRBV5-1 and TRBJ1-3; D is uncertain. Trimming pared 2 bases from V and 4 bases from J, leaving 13 bases between. The CDR3 length is 15 residues. The V gene's germline CDR1 is SGHRS and CDR2 YFSETQ. The CDR3 region has the DNA TGCGCCAGCAGCTTATCAGGCCTTATCGGAAACACCATATATTTT. It translates to CASSLSGLIGNTIYF.

The chain uses TRBV3-1 (or the pseudogene TRBV3-2) and TRBJ2-2; 9 bases are shared with TRBD2. V dropped 0 bases and J dropped 3; count of bases not matched to a gene: 2. This CDR3 contains 16 residues. Germline values: CDR1 LGHDT, CDR2 YNNKEL (reference sequence). CDR3 in amino acids: CASSQELAGYTGELFF. The CDR3 DNA reads TGTGCCAGCAGCCAAGAGCTAGCGGGGTACACCGGGGAGCTGTTTTTT.

This sequence joins TRBV2 and TRBJ2-5; weak D call: TRBD2 (6 bases). The CDR3 sequence is 14 residues long. Trimming pared 10 bases from V and 3 bases from J, leaving 18 bases between. Germline CDR1 and CDR2: SNHLY and FYNNEI. The CDR3 reads CATMGPGLKETQYF. The CDR3 DNA is TGTGCCACCATGGGGCCGGGACTTAAAGAGACCCAGTACTTC.

The chain couples TRBV18 to TRBJ1-4; 7 nucleotides line up with TRBD1. Per germline, CDR1 KGHSH and CDR2 LQKENI. The junction had 11 bases not matched to a gene; V was cut back by 6 bases and J by 7 bases. CDR3 length: 15 amino acids. CDR3 nucleotides: TGTGCCAGCTCGGAAAGACAGGGAGTGTTTGAAAAACTGTTTTTT. This gives the protein CASSERQGVFEKLFF.

This clone occurred once. V usage is TRBV27 and J usage is TRBJ1-6; the D gene is possibly TRBD1 (5 bases). There are 17 residues in the CDR3. The V end was cut by 2 bases, the J end by 10 bases, with 21 bases between. Per the germline V gene, CDR1 is MNHEY and CDR2 is SMNVEV (reference sequence). The CDR3 is CASSLRGEAVSWSPLHF. CDR3 DNA sequence: TGTGCCAGCAGTTTAAGAGGGGAGGCCGTGAGTTGGTCACCCCTCCACTTT.

The chain joins TRBV5-1 to TRBJ2-2, with TRBD1 as a possible D gene (6 bases). V lost 7 bases and J lost 5, with 18 bases in between. The germline V gene has CDR1 SGHRS and CDR2 YFSETQ. There are 15 residues in the CDR3. CDR3 in amino acids: CASGRQDPMTGELFF. In DNA, the CDR3 is TGCGCCAGCGGACGACAGGACCCGATGACCGGGGAGCTGTTTTTT.

This rearrangement joins TRBV6-4 to TRBJ1-6, with 8 bases fitting TRBD1. The CDR3 extends over 15 amino acids. Germline-derived CDR1 and CDR2 are MRHNA and SNTAGT. V lost 6 bases, J lost 7 bases, and 8 bases stayed unmatched. The DNA for the CDR3 is TGTGCCAGCAGCGAGACAGGGGTAGGGAATTCACCCCTCCACTTT. It codes for CASSETGVGNSPLHF.

This chain links TRBV11-3 with TRBJ1-1, with 7 nucleotides matching TRBD1. Trimming removed 5 bases from V and 11 bases from J; junction bases left unmatched: 11. From germline, CDR1 is SGHNT and CDR2 YENEEA. This CDR3 is 13 amino acids long. Here the CDR3 DNA reads TGTGCCAGCAGCCGCGAGACAGGGTTGGACGCTTTCTTT. Its protein is CASSRETGLDAFF.

The rearrangement links TRBV19 to TRBJ1-1; D is uncertain. This CDR3 has 14 residues. The V and J ends lost 4 bases and 6 bases respectively, with 15 bases between them. Germline V gene sequence: CDR1 LNHDA, CDR2 SQIVND (reference sequence). The CDR3 DNA sequence: TGTGCCAGTAGTAGGGCCCGGGGAGTGCCTGAAGCTTTCTTT. Translating it yields CASSRARGVPEAFF.

The chain joins TRBV7-3 to TRBJ2-1; D is possibly TRBD2 (6 bases). The V gene lost 4 bases and the J gene lost 2 bases, with 21 bases spanning the gap. The CDR3 consists of 18 residues. Germline values: CDR1 SGHTA, CDR2 FQGTGA. The CDR3 here is CASSSKGPGVSPYNEQFF. The CDR3 bases are TGTGCCAGCAGCTCCAAGGGGCCGGGGGTCTCCCCCTACAATGAGCAGTTCTTC.

This rearrangement joins TRBV18 to TRBJ1-2; a possible D gene is TRBD1 (6 bases). Germline V gene sequence: CDR1 KGHSH, CDR2 LQKENI. The CDR3 runs 15 residues. Trimming cost V 2 bases and J 1 base, with 11 bases left between them. CDR3 residues: CASSPIRDNNYGYTF. CDR3 in DNA: TGTGCCAGCTCACCAATCCGGGACAATAACTATGGCTACACCTTC.

Written as DNA, the CDR3 is TGTGCCAGCAGCGACAGGGGAAACGCTGAAGCTTTCTTT. It encodes CASSDRGNAEAFF. The chain has TRBV12-3 or TRBV12-4 and TRBJ1-1, with 8 bases that match TRBD1. The CDR3 contains 13 residues. After removal of 6 bases from V and 6 bases from J, the junction contained 6 bases not matched to a gene.

This clone was counted between two and nine times. The CDR3: CASSLDRVNQPQHF. The CDR3 DNA follows: TGTGCCAGCAGCTTGGACAGGGTCAATCAGCCCCAGCATTTT. The V and J genes are TRBV11-2 and TRBJ1-5; 8 bases agree with TRBD1. Unmatched junction bases numbered 1, after V lost 3 bases and J lost 3 bases. CDR3 length equals 14 residues. Germline V lookup: CDR1 SGHAT, CDR2 FQNNGV.

The rearrangement uses TRBV9 and TRBJ1-2; TRBD1 matches at 7 bases. J gave up 1 base and V 4 bases, and 7 bases lay outside the gene matches. This CDR3 comprises 15 residues. Per the germline V gene, CDR1 is SGDLS and CDR2 is YYNGEE. CDR3 loop: CASSRDSLFNYGYTF. The CDR3 region has the DNA TGTGCCAGCAGCAGGGACAGTCTATTTAACTATGGCTACACCTTC.

V and J are TRBV29-1 and TRBJ2-2; D may be TRBD1 (6 bases). The CDR3 totals 13 residues. Germline V lookup: CDR1 SQVTM, CDR2 ANQGSEA. Deletions cut 4 bases from V and 1 base from J, with 7 bases between. In DNA, the CDR3 is TGCAGCGTTGTCAGGGGGAACACCGGGGAGCTGTTTTTT. Amino acid sequence: CSVVRGNTGELFF.

The CDR3 reads CASSEGGALHF. DNA for the CDR3: TGTGCCAGCAGTGAGGGGGGGGCCCTCCACTTT. The rearrangement joins TRBV2 to TRBJ1-6, with a tentative D call TRBD1 (5 bases). Trimming took 3 bases from V and 14 from J, leaving 8 bases between them. Germline loops: CDR1 SNHLY, CDR2 FYNNEI. The CDR3 is made up of 11 amino acids.

This chain joins TRBV7-3 and TRBJ1-1; D is uncertain. The CDR3 has 13 residues. Germline CDR1 is SGHTA and CDR2 is FQGTGA. Trimming left V 2 bases short and J 4 bases short, with 8 bases between. The CDR3: CASSLGGSTEAFF. The CDR3 nucleotides read TGTGCCAGCAGCTTAGGAGGGAGCACTGAAGCTTTCTTT.

The genes are TRBV4-1 and TRBJ2-5; 9 positions match TRBD2. The trim removed 1 base at V and 5 bases at J, leaving 2 bases unmatched. CDR1 MGHRA and CDR2 YSYEKL come from the germline V gene. The CDR3 is 14 residues long. The CDR3 DNA is TGCGCCAGCAGCCAAGTAGCGGGGGTGGAGACCCAGTACTTC. Its protein is CASSQVAGVETQYF.

V usage is TRBV2 and J usage is TRBJ2-1, with 15 bases aligning to TRBD2. The V gene end was trimmed by 6 bases and the J gene end by 3 bases; junction bases not matched to a gene: 3. The length of the CDR3 is 16 residues. Germline CDR1 reads SNHLY; CDR2 reads FYNNEI. CDR3 sequence: CASSGGLAGGYNEQFF. Written as DNA, the CDR3 is TGTGCCAGCAGCGGGGGACTAGCGGGGGGCTACAATGAGCAGTTCTTC.

The chain couples TRBV23-1 to TRBJ1-6; no reliable D call. TRBV23-1 is annotated as an ORF whose role is uncertain. The CDR3 contains 15 residues. V shed 7 bases and J shed 4 bases, with 14 bases lying between them. The CDR3 loop reads CASTQGRVYNSPLHF. CDR3 DNA sequence: TGCGCCAGCACCCAAGGGAGGGTTTATAATTCACCCCTCCACTTT.